The 24 T cell receptor beta chains presented below share a single source sample, sequenced in a study of monozygotic twins with inflammatory bowel disease. From the 5' RACE reads, TCRdb lists one entry per CDR3 protein and no DNA. In total, the table holds some 330,000 distinct CDR3 sequences. The sample consisted of blood. The receptors derive from a human donor with ulcerative colitis or Crohn's disease, or a healthy co-twin of an affected twin (not recorded which).

The V and J genes are TRBV24-1 and TRBJ2-5; TCRdb calls TRBD2, which cannot be checked without DNA. The CDR3 loop spans 13 amino acids. Per the germline V gene, CDR1 is KGHDR and CDR2 is SFDVKD. The CDR3 reads CATSEGGQETQYF.

The genes are TRBV27 and TRBJ2-7; absent DNA, TCRdb's TRBD2 call cannot be checked. The CDR3 runs 16 residues. CDR1 and CDR2 (germline): MNHEY, SMNVEV (reference sequence). CDR3 in amino acids: CASSFQPSGGHYEQYF.

The rearrangement joins TRBV19 to TRBJ1-1. Germline V CDR1 and CDR2: LNHDA, SQIVND (reference sequence). The CDR3 extends over 15 amino acids. CDR3 amino acids: CASSIMAGPNTEAFF.

The V gene is TRBV20-1, the J gene TRBJ2-7; as DNA is missing, the TRBD2 call by TCRdb cannot be tested. Germline CDR1 reads DFQATT; CDR2 reads SNEGSKA (reference sequence). The CDR3 runs to 16 residues. The CDR3 protein is CSARGGLADKSYEQYF.

The chain couples TRBV5-1 to TRBJ2-1; TCRdb picks TRBD1, but there is no DNA to check that call. Germline lookup yields CDR1 SGHRS and CDR2 YFSETQ. The CDR3 has 12 residues. The CDR3 here is CASSTPSNEQFF.

The chain has TRBV7-2 and TRBJ2-1; TCRdb reports TRBD1, a call that lacks DNA to check it against. Germline V gene data show CDR1 as SGHTA and CDR2 as FQGNSA. The CDR3 is made up of 13 amino acids. CDR3 residues: CASSLGLRDRGIF.

The chain recombines TRBV14 with TRBJ2-1; the TCRdb call, TRBD1, lacks DNA for checking. The CDR3 covers 15 residues. Germline V gives CDR1 SGHDN, CDR2 FVKESK. The CDR3 sequence is CASSQDWDRVNEQFF.

The genes are TRBV4-3 and TRBJ2-1; TCRdb lists TRBD2, though no DNA is available to test this call. Germline V gene data show CDR1 as LGHNA and CDR2 as YSLEER. The CDR3 has 15 residues. CDR3 sequence reads: CASSQVETSYNEQFF.

V gene TRBV27 combines with J gene TRBJ2-3. Germline V gene lookup returns CDR1 MNHEY and CDR2 SMNVEV (reference sequence). This CDR3 contains 14 residues. The CDR3 sequence is CASSLSPNRDTQYF.

V gene TRBV29-1 combines with J gene TRBJ2-5. The CDR3 spans 15 residues. From germline, CDR1 is SQVTM and CDR2 ANQGSEA. This CDR3 is CSVRVIGLRQETQYF. Variable domain in full (rest from reference TRBV29-1 and TRBJ2-5): SAVISQKPSRDICQRGTSLTIQCQVDSQVTMMFWYRQQPGQSLTLIATANQGSEATYESGFVIDKFPISRPNLTFSTLTVSNMSPEDSSIYLCSVRVIGLRQETQYFGPGTRLLVL.

The chain couples TRBV5-1 to TRBJ2-5; absent DNA, TCRdb's TRBD2 call cannot be checked. The CDR3 contains 17 residues. Looked up from germline, CDR1 is SGHRS and CDR2 is YFSETQ. The CDR3 region is CASSSTGLAGRRETQYF.

The rearrangement joins TRBV7-9 to TRBJ1-5. Per the germline V gene, CDR1 is SEHNR and CDR2 is FQNEAQ (reference sequence). The CDR3 contains 14 residues. The CDR3 sequence: CASSFEMSNQPQHF.

This chain's CDR3 is CASTPPPPVELFF. The rearrangement links TRBV28 to TRBJ2-2; TCRdb selects TRBD1, and the lack of DNA leaves this call unchecked. In germline, CDR1 is MDHEN, CDR2 SYDVKM. This CDR3 contains 13 residues.

This sequence joins TRBV5-1 and TRBJ2-5. CDR1 is SGHRS, CDR2 YFSETQ, per germline. The CDR3 spans 15 residues. The CDR3: CASSLGAGMTETQYF.

CDR3 residues: CASSHTPGQDNSPLHF. The chain has TRBV6-1 and TRBJ1-6; as DNA is missing, the TRBD1 call by TCRdb cannot be tested. This CDR3 is 16 amino acids long. In germline, CDR1 is MNHNS, CDR2 SASEGT.

The gene calls are TRBV29-1 and TRBJ1-3; TCRdb names TRBD1, which stays unverified in the absence of DNA. The V gene's germline CDR1 is SQVTM and CDR2 ANQGSEA. The CDR3 totals 13 residues. CDR3 region: CSVVWTAGNTIYF.

The chain links TRBV5-1 to TRBJ2-6. Germline V gene data show CDR1 as SGHRS and CDR2 as YFSETQ. The CDR3 is 17 amino acids. CDR3: CASSLGWTVSGANVLTF.

The chain joins TRBV30 to TRBJ1-2; TCRdb's assignment of TRBD1 cannot be checked, as there is no DNA. Germline values: CDR1 GTSNPN, CDR2 SVGIG (reference sequence). The CDR3 spans 13 residues. CDR3 sequence reads: CAWRTGGAYGYTF.

The gene calls are TRBV20-1 and TRBJ1-1; TCRdb gives TRBD1 as the D gene, but with no DNA this cannot be confirmed. In germline, CDR1 is DFQATT, CDR2 SNEGSKA (reference sequence). The CDR3 runs 14 residues. The CDR3 spells CSARDSGGQTEAFF.

The gene calls are TRBV12-3 or TRBV12-4 and TRBJ1-6; checking the TCRdb D call of TRBD1 is not possible without DNA. The CDR3 is 15 amino acids. This chain's CDR3 is CASRPRGDRNSPLHF.

This CDR3 reads CATSSGRVSNQPQHF. The chain employs TRBV15 and TRBJ1-5; TCRdb returns TRBD1, unconfirmable since there is no DNA. There are 15 residues in the CDR3. CDR1 is LNHNV, CDR2 YYDKDF, per germline (reference sequence).

The rearrangement links TRBV18 to TRBJ1-1. The CDR3 extends over 14 amino acids. Per the germline V gene, CDR1 is KGHSH and CDR2 is LQKENI. CDR3 region: CASSPSQRNTEAFF. Combining the CDR3 with reference TRBV18 and TRBJ1-1 gives the whole variable domain NAGVMQNPRHLVRRRGQEARLRCSPMKGHSHVYWYRQLPEEGLKFMVYLQKENIIDESGMPKERFSAEFPKEGPSILRIQQVVRGDSAAYFCASSPSQRNTEAFFGQGTRLTVV.

This chain uses TRBV7-9 with TRBJ2-3; TCRdb's assignment of TRBD2 cannot be checked, as there is no DNA. This CDR3 contains 15 residues. Germline lookup yields CDR1 SEHNR and CDR2 FQNEAQ (reference sequence). This CDR3 reads CASSFGTPSLDTQYF.

The rearrangement joins TRBV24-1 to TRBJ2-3; TCRdb picks TRBD2, but there is no DNA to check that call. This CDR3 is built from 17 residues. Germline CDR1 reads KGHDR; CDR2 reads SFDVKD. The CDR3 is CATSDFRTSGGTDTQYF.